What follows are 13 T cell receptor beta chains derived from one specimen sequenced in a study of cytomegalovirus exposure and HLA in healthy donors. This PCR relied on a set of 60 Vbeta primers and 13 Jbeta primers. The repertoire was sequenced with immunoSEQ multiplex PCR; TCRdb's copy has only in-frame clones and lacks some. The sample has over 60,000 clones; the top ten hold 7.5%. The sequencing input was PBMCs. The source is a female donor in good health and CMV-seropositive.

This chain links TRBV7-9 with TRBJ1-1; D is undetermined. In germline, CDR1 is SEHNR, CDR2 FQNEAQ (reference sequence). This CDR3 has 13 amino acids. With 5 bases removed from V and 1 base from J, the gap between germline ends came to 8 bases. The CDR3: CASSQFGNTEAFF. The CDR3 DNA is TGTGCCAGCAGCCAATTCGGGAACACTGAAGCTTTCTTT.

The V and J genes are TRBV11-2 and TRBJ2-7; 9 nucleotides agree with TRBD1. The V and J ends lost 5 bases and 6 bases, in that order; junction bases with no gene match: 5. Per the germline V gene, CDR1 is SGHAT and CDR2 is FQNNGV. The CDR3 sequence is 13 residues long. CDR3 loop: CASSGKTGGEQYF. The CDR3 DNA sequence: TGTGCCAGCAGCGGGAAGACAGGGGGCGAGCAGTACTTC.

Note on this clone: This specimen includes other DNA sequences encoding the same CDR3. V and J are TRBV4-2 and TRBJ2-3; D may be TRBD2 (6 bases). The length of the CDR3 is 19 residues. CDR1 LGHNA and CDR2 YNFKEQ come from the germline V gene. Between the trimmed V and J ends, which lost 5 bases and 3 bases, there was a span of 27 bases. The CDR3 spells CASSGRAAGGLSRTDTQYF. The CDR3 bases are TGTGCCAGCAGCGGCCGGGCAGCTGGAGGGCTTAGTCGGACAGATACGCAGTATTTT.

The V call is TRBV7-2, the J call TRBJ2-1, with 8 bases fitting TRBD2. The CDR3 runs to 13 residues. Germline CDR1 reads SGHTA; CDR2 reads FQGNSA. The J segment lost 7 bases and the V segment lost 1 base, leaving 0 bases of the junction unmatched. This CDR3 is CASSLGGRNEQFF. CDR3 in DNA: TGTGCCAGCAGCTTAGGCGGGAGGAATGAGCAGTTCTTC.

The chain combines TRBV30 with TRBJ1-1, with unresolved D. The V end was cut by 4 bases, the J end by 5 bases, with 11 bases between. From germline, CDR1 is GTSNPN and CDR2 SVGIG (reference sequence). The CDR3 length is 12 residues. In DNA form, the CDR3 reads TGTGCCTGGACCTTGGGCCCGACTGAAGCTTTCTTT. As protein: CAWTLGPTEAFF. The full variable domain, rest sourced from reference TRBV30 and TRBJ1-1, is SQTIHQWPATLVQPVGSPLSLECTVEGTSNPNLYWYRQAAGRGLQLLFYSVGIGQISSEVPQNLSASRPQDRQFILSSKKLLLSDSGFYLCAWTLGPTEAFFGQGTRLTVV.

This chain joins TRBV19 and TRBJ2-7; D may be TRBD1 (5 bases). The CDR3 sequence is 13 residues long. Germline CDR1 is LNHDA and CDR2 is SQIVND (reference sequence). The V end was cut by 6 bases, the J end by 3 bases, with 12 bases between. CDR3 protein: CASSPQGVYEQYF. The CDR3 DNA reads TGTGCCAGTAGCCCCCAGGGTGTCTACGAGCAGTACTTC.

The rearrangement uses TRBV11-2 and TRBJ2-5; 9 positions match TRBD1. The CDR3 sequence is 14 residues long. Unmatched junction bases numbered 5, after V lost 6 bases and J lost 3 bases. Germline CDR1 SGHAT, CDR2 FQNNGV. The CDR3 loop is CASSYGQGKETQYF. CDR3 nucleotides: TGTGCCAGCAGTTACGGACAGGGGAAAGAGACCCAGTACTTC.

The CDR3 loop reads CASSADGGSYEQYF. CDR3 DNA: TGTGCCAGCAGCGCGGACGGGGGGTCCTACGAGCAGTACTTC. This chain uses TRBV9 with TRBJ2-7, with 7 positions matching TRBD2. The CDR3 spans 14 residues. Trimming removed 3 bases from V and 1 base from J; junction bases left unmatched: 4. Germline V gives CDR1 SGDLS, CDR2 YYNGEE.

This rearrangement joins TRBV6-1 to TRBJ2-3, with TRBD1 matching 10 bases. Germline-derived CDR1 and CDR2 are MNHNS and SASEGT. The ends lost 4 bases at V and 6 bases at J; junction bases unmatched: 7. This CDR3 is 15 amino acids long. CDR3 residues: CASSATTGGFDTQYF. In nucleotides, the CDR3 is TGTGCCAGCAGTGCCACGACAGGGGGCTTCGATACGCAGTATTTT.

The CDR3 coding sequence is TGTGCCAGCAGAGAAACCGGGACTAGCGGCACCGGGGAGCTGTTTTTT. Protein: CASRETGTSGTGELFF. The V gene is TRBV6-1, the J gene TRBJ2-2, with TRBD2 matching 11 bases. V lost 6 bases, J lost 4 bases, and 7 bases stayed unmatched. Germline CDR1 reads MNHNS; CDR2 reads SASEGT. This CDR3 is 16 amino acids long.

CDR3 sequence reads: CASSRRGIGVSNTGELFF. Here the CDR3 DNA reads TGTGCCAGCAGCCGCCGGGGGATCGGGGTCTCAAACACCGGGGAGCTGTTTTTT. V gene TRBV14 combines with J gene TRBJ2-2; D possibly corresponds to TRBD2 (6 bases). Germline CDR1 is SGHDN and CDR2 is FVKESK. Deletions cut 4 bases from V and 2 bases from J, with 20 bases between. The CDR3 spans 18 residues.

The chain recombines TRBV30 with TRBJ1-2; 9 positions match TRBD1. The V and J ends lost 3 bases and 3 bases, in that order; junction bases with no gene match: 5. Germline V lookup: CDR1 GTSNPN, CDR2 SVGIG (reference sequence). The CDR3 length is 14 residues. CDR3 DNA: TGTGCCTGGAGAGGACAGGGGTCAGACTATGGCTACACCTTC. Encoded protein: CAWRGQGSDYGYTF. Filled out from reference TRBV30 and TRBJ1-2, the complete variable domain reads SQTIHQWPATLVQPVGSPLSLECTVEGTSNPNLYWYRQAAGRGLQLLFYSVGIGQISSEVPQNLSASRPQDRQFILSSKKLLLSDSGFYLCAWRGQGSDYGYTFGSGTRLTVV.

The rearrangement links TRBV30 to TRBJ2-2; 7 nucleotides agree with TRBD1. Germline assignment: CDR1 GTSNPN and CDR2 SVGIG (reference sequence). The CDR3 runs to 15 residues. V gave up 3 bases and J gave up 4 bases; unmatched junction bases: 8. The CDR3 DNA sequence: TGTGCCTGGAGCCGCAGGGGGATAACCACCGGGGAGCTGTTTTTT. Translated: CAWSRRGITTGELFF.